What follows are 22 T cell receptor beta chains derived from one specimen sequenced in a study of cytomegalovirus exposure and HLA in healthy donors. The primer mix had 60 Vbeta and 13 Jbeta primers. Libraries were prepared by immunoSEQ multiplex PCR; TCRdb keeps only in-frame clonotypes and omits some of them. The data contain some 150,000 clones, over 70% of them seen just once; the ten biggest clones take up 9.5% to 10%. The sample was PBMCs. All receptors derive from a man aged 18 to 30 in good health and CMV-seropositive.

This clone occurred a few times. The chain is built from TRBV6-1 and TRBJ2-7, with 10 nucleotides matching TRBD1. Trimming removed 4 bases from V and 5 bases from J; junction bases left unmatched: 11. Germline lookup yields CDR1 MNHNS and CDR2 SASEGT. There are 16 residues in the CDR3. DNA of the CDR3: TGTGCCAGCAGTGGGGGACAGGGGACGTCGTTTGACGAGCAGTACTTC. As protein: CASSGGQGTSFDEQYF.

For the CDR3, the DNA is TGTGCCAGCAGCCCAAATACAGGGTTCGGGGAGCAGTACTTC. It yields the protein CASSPNTGFGEQYF. The chain combines TRBV7-7 with TRBJ2-7, with TRBD1 as a possible D gene (6 bases). CDR1 and CDR2 (germline): SSHAT, FNYEAQ (reference sequence). Trimming took off 5 bases at V and 7 bases at J, with 18 bases between the two ends. This CDR3 comprises 14 residues.

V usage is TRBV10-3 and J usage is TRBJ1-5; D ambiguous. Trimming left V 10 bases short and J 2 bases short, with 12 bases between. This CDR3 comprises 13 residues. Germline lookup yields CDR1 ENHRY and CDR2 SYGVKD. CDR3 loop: CASGSGGNQPQHF. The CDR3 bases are TGTGCCAGCGGCAGTGGTGGCAATCAGCCCCAGCATTTT.

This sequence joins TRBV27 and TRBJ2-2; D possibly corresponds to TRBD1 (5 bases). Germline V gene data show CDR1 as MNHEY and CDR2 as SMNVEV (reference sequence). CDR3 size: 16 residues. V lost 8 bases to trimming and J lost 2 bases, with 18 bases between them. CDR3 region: CASFPYAGINTGELFF. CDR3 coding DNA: TGTGCCAGCTTCCCATACGCAGGGATCAACACCGGGGAGCTGTTTTTT.

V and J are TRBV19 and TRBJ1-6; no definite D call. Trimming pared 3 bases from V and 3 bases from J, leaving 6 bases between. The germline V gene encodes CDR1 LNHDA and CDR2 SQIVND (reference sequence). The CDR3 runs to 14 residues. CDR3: CASSIRDYNSPLHF. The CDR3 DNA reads TGTGCCAGTAGTATCCGGGACTATAATTCACCCCTCCACTTT. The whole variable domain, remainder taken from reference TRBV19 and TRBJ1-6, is DGGITQSPKYLFRKEGQNVTLSCEQNLNHDAMYWYRQDPGQGLRLIYYSQIVNDFQKGDIAEGYSVSREKKESFPLTVTSAQKNPTAFYLCASSIRDYNSPLHFGNGTRLTVT.

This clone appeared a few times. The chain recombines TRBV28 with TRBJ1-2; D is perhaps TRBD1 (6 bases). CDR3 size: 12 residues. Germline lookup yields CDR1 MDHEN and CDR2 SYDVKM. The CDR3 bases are TGTGGGACCACAGGGCCTAACTATGGCTACACCTTC. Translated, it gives CGTTGPNYGYTF.

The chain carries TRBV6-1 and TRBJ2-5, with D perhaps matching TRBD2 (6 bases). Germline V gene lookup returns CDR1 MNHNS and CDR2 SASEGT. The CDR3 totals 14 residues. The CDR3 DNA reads TGTGCGCTTTCCCCGACTAGAGATACCTACGAGCAATACTTC. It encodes CALSPTRDTYEQYF.

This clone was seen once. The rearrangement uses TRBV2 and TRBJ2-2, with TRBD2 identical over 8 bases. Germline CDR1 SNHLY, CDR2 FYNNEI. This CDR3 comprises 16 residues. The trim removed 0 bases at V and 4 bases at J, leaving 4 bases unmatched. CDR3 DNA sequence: TGTGCCAGCAGTGAAGCGGGCGGGAGGCGCACCGGGGAGCTGTTTTTT. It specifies CASSEAGGRRTGELFF.

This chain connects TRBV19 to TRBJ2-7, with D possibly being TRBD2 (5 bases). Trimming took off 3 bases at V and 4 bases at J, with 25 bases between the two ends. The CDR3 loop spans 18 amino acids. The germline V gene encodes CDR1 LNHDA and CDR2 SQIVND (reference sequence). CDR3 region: CASSIKHGMSGIWYEQYF. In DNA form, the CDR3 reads TGTGCCAGTAGTATTAAGCACGGGATGTCGGGGATCTGGTACGAGCAGTACTTC.

The CDR3 bases are TGTGCCAGCTCGCAGGGGTTGAACACTGAAGCTTTCTTT. This codes for CASSQGLNTEAFF. V usage is TRBV6-5 and J usage is TRBJ1-1; maybe TRBD1 (6 bases). The length of the CDR3 is 13 residues. The germline V gene has CDR1 MNHEY and CDR2 SVGAGI. Trimming pared 8 bases from V and 0 bases from J, leaving 10 bases between.

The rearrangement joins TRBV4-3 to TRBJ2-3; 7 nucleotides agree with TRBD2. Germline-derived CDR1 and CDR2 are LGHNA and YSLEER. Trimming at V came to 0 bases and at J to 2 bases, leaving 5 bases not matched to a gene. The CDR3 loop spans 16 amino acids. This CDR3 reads CASSQDVGTITDTQYF. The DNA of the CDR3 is TGCGCCAGCAGCCAAGATGTTGGGACTATCACAGATACGCAGTATTTT.

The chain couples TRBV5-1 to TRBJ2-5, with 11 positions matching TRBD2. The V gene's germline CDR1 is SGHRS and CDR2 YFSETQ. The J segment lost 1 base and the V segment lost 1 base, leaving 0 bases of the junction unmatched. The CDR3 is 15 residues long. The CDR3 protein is CASSLLAGGQETQYF. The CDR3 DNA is TGCGCCAGCAGCTTGCTAGCGGGGGGCCAAGAGACCCAGTACTTC.

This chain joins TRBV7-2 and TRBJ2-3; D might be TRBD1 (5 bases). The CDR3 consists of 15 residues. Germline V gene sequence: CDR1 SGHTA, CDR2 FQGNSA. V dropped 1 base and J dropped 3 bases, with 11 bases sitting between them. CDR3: CASSLEQGTTDTQYF. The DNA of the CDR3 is TGTGCCAGCAGCTTAGAGCAGGGTACAACAGATACGCAGTATTTT.

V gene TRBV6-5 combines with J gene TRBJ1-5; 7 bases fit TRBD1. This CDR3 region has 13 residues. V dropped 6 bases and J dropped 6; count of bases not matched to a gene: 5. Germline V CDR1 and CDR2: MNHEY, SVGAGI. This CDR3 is CASSSTGPQPQHF. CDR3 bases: TGTGCCAGCAGCTCGACAGGGCCTCAGCCCCAGCATTTT.

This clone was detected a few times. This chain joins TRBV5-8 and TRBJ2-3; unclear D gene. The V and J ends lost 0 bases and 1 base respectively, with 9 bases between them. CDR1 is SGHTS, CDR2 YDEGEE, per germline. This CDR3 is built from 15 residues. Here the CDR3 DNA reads TGTGCCAGCAGCTTGGCTCTCCGGGGCACAGATACGCAGTATTTT. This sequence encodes CASSLALRGTDTQYF.

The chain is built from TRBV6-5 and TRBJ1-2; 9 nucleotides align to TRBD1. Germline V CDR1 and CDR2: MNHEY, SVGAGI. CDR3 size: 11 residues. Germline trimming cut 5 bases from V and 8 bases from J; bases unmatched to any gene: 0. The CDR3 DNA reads TGTGCCAGCAGTGGACAGGGGGGCTACACCTTC. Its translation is CASSGQGGYTF.

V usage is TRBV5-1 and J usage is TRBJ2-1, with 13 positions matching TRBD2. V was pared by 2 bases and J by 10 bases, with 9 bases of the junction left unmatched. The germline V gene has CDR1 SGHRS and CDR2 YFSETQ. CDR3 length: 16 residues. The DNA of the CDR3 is TGCGCCAGCAGCTTCGTTACTAGCGGGGGGGCTGGGGAGCAGTTCTTC. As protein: CASSFVTSGGAGEQFF.

The CDR3 loop reads CSVEGDYGRNEQFF. In DNA form, the CDR3 reads TGCAGCGTTGAAGGGGACTACGGACGCAATGAGCAGTTCTTC. This sequence joins TRBV29-1 and TRBJ2-1; 7 bases match TRBD2. This CDR3 comprises 14 residues. Germline V gene lookup returns CDR1 SQVTM and CDR2 ANQGSEA. The ends lost 1 base at V and 6 bases at J; junction bases unmatched: 6.

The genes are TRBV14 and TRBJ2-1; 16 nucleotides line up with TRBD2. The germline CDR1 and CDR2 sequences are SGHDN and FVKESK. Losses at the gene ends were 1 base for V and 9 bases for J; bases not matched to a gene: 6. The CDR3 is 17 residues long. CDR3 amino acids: CASSQAGTSGRATEQFF. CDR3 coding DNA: TGTGCCAGCAGCCAAGCCGGGACTAGCGGGAGGGCCACTGAGCAGTTCTTC. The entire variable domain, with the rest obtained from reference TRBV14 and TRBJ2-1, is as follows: EAGVTQFPSHSVIEKGQTVTLRCDPISGHDNLYWYRRVMGKEIKFLLHFVKESKQDESGMPNNRFLAERTGGTYSTLKVQPAELEDSGVYFCASSQAGTSGRATEQFFGPGTRLTVL.

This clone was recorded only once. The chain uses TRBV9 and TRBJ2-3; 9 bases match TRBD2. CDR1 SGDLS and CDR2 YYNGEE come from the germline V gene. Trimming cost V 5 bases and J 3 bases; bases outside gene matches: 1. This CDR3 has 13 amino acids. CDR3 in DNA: TGTGCCAGCAGAGCGGGGGGAACAGATACGCAGTATTTT. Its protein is CASRAGGTDTQYF. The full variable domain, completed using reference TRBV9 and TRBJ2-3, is DSGVTQTPKHLITATGQRVTLRCSPRSGDLSVYWYQQSLDQGLQFLIQYYNGEERAKGNILERFSAQQFPDLHSELNLSSLELGDSALYFCASRAGGTDTQYFGPGTRLTVL.

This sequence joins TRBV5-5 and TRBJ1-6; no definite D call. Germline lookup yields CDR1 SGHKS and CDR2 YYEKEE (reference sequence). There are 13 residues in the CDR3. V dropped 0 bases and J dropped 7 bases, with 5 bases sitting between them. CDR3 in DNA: TGTGCCAGCAGCTTGGAGCTGAATTCACCCCTCCACTTT. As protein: CASSLELNSPLHF.

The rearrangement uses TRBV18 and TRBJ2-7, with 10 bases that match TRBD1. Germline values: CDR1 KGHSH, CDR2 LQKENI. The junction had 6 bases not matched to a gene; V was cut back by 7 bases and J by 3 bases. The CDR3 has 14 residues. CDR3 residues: CASCRTGGSYEQYF. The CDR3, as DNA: TGTGCCAGCTGCAGGACAGGGGGGAGCTACGAGCAGTACTTC.